One sample yielded the 26 T cell receptor beta chains listed below, sequenced in a study of memory CD8 T cells in hepatitis C reinfection. Sequencing used immunoSEQ multiplex PCR; TCRdb keeps in-frame clones, though not all of them. This table has 35,000 to 55,000 clones, around 89% appearing once. Noted time point: peak reinfection, 3 to 8 weeks after reinfection detection. No in vitro expansion preceded TCR sequencing of the sorted cells. Sequencing was done on a sample of naive CD8+ T cells sorted from blood. These receptors were taken from a man younger than 35 with hepatitis C virus infection.

This sequence joins TRBV6-1 and TRBJ2-1, with 11 bases that match TRBD2. CDR3 size: 15 residues. Germline assignment: CDR1 MNHNS and CDR2 SASEGT. Trimming at V came to 8 bases and at J to 3 bases, leaving 6 bases not matched to a gene. The chain's CDR3 is CASHYLAGGYNEQFF. The CDR3 DNA reads as TGTGCCAGCCATTACCTAGCGGGAGGCTACAATGAGCAGTTCTTC.

The J gene is TRBJ1-2, the V gene TRBV7-6; D possibly corresponds to TRBD1 (6 bases). The CDR3 contains 16 residues. Germline V gene lookup returns CDR1 SGHVS and CDR2 FNYEAQ. Trimming took 2 bases from V and 4 from J, leaving 17 bases between them. Written as DNA, the CDR3 is TGTGCCAGCAGCTTAACTCCAGGGGCTGGGAGCTATGGCTACACCTTC. This encodes CASSLTPGAGSYGYTF.

As for this clone: At one end, the junction sequence differs from germline, possibly due to a read error. Different DNA sequences within this sample yield the same CDR3. This chain connects TRBV5-1 to TRBJ2-7, with D possibly matching TRBD2 (6 bases). Germline loops: CDR1 SGHRS, CDR2 YFSETQ. This CDR3 spans 15 amino acids. The CDR3 DNA is TGCGCCAGCAGCCCCGGCGGGGACCCTACTCAAGAGCAGTACTTT. Its protein product is CASSPGGDPTQEQYF.

The chain joins TRBV5-1 to TRBJ2-1; 7 bases align to TRBD1. This CDR3 is built from 15 residues. Germline V gives CDR1 SGHRS, CDR2 YFSETQ. V lost 5 bases to trimming and J lost 6 bases; unmatched junction nucleotides: 11. This CDR3 reads CASSDRDRSFNEQFF. Here the CDR3 DNA reads TGCGCCAGCAGTGACCGGGACAGAAGTTTCAATGAGCAGTTCTTC.

V gene TRBV6-1 combines with J gene TRBJ1-1; 7 bases align to TRBD1. This CDR3 spans 14 amino acids. Germline V lookup: CDR1 MNHNS, CDR2 SASEGT. Unmatched junction bases numbered 5, after V lost 1 base and J lost 6 bases. CDR3 amino acids: CASSEGPGGPEAFF. Written as DNA, the CDR3 is TGTGCCAGCAGTGAAGGGCCAGGGGGGCCTGAAGCTTTCTTT.

The gene calls are TRBV5-1 and TRBJ1-1; no reliable D call. CDR1 is SGHRS and CDR2 is YFSETQ in the germline V gene. The length of the CDR3 is 11 residues. The V end lost 5 bases, the J end lost 3 bases, and 5 bases lay between the germline ends. The CDR3 bases are TGCGCCAGCAGGTTATACACTGAAGCTTTCTTT. As protein: CASRLYTEAFF.

The J gene is TRBJ1-3, the V gene TRBV19; 12 bases are a match to TRBD1. Germline V CDR1 and CDR2: LNHDA, SQIVND (reference sequence). The CDR3 spans 14 residues. The junction had 5 bases not matched to a gene; V was cut back by 6 bases and J by 8 bases. CDR3 DNA: TGTGCCAGTAGCCTGGGACAGGGGGCCGACACCATATATTTT. Protein sequence: CASSLGQGADTIYF.

The rearrangement uses TRBV27 and TRBJ2-7; 8 bases are shared with TRBD1. Trimming took 5 bases from V and 2 from J; bases not matched to a gene: 2. The CDR3 loop spans 13 amino acids. The germline CDR1 and CDR2 sequences are MNHEY and SMNVEV (reference sequence). The CDR3 region is CASSQGAPYEQYF. Written as DNA, the CDR3 is TGTGCCAGCAGTCAGGGGGCGCCCTACGAGCAGTACTTC.

This rearrangement joins TRBV11-2 to TRBJ2-7, with 11 bases that match TRBD2. The J segment lost 7 bases and the V segment lost 5 bases, leaving 13 bases of the junction unmatched. The CDR3 is made up of 16 amino acids. Per the germline V gene, CDR1 is SGHAT and CDR2 is FQNNGV. The CDR3 nucleotides read TGTGCCAGCAGCCCTGGGGTTAGCGGGAGGGCCTGGGAGCAGTACTTC. This gives the protein CASSPGVSGRAWEQYF.

This chain joins TRBV6-6 and TRBJ2-7, with TRBD1 matching 8 bases. From germline, CDR1 is MNHNY and CDR2 SVGAGI (reference sequence). CDR3 length: 15 residues. The V and J ends lost 0 bases and 7 bases, in that order; junction bases with no gene match: 8. CDR3 nucleotide sequence: TGTGCCAGCAGTTACTCTACCCAGGGGGCTTATGAGCAGTACTTC. Protein product: CASSYSTQGAYEQYF.

This rearrangement joins TRBV7-2 to TRBJ1-6; 7 positions agree with TRBD1. The CDR3 sequence is 16 residues long. Germline V gene lookup returns CDR1 SGHTA and CDR2 FQGNSA. V dropped 6 bases and J dropped 6; count of bases not matched to a gene: 11. The chain's CDR3 is CASRTGLGLGNSPLHF. CDR3 DNA sequence: TGTGCCAGCAGGACAGGGTTGGGCCTTGGTAATTCACCCCTCCACTTT.

The chain is built from TRBV5-5 and TRBJ2-4; tentatively, D is TRBD2 (6 bases). The germline V gene has CDR1 SGHKS and CDR2 YYEKEE (reference sequence). This CDR3 has 17 residues. V was cut by 1 base and J by 1 base, with 15 bases left in between. The CDR3: CASSLRSGDMAKNIQYF. The DNA for the CDR3 is TGTGCCAGCAGCTTGCGGTCGGGAGACATGGCCAAAAACATTCAGTACTTC.

The rearrangement uses TRBV11-2 and TRBJ2-7; maybe TRBD1 (5 bases). This CDR3 region has 14 residues. V shed 5 bases and J shed 3 bases, with 14 bases lying between them. CDR1 and CDR2 (germline): SGHAT, FQNNGV. CDR3 amino acids: CASSQDTRYYEQYF. The CDR3 nucleotides read TGTGCCAGCAGCCAGGACACTCGTTACTACGAGCAGTACTTC.

This CDR3 reads CASSAERSSTDTQYF. CDR3 nucleotide sequence: TGTGCCAGCAGTGCTGAACGGTCTAGCACAGATACGCAGTATTTT. The chain recombines TRBV2 with TRBJ2-3; no firm D call. Trimming pared 4 bases from V and 0 bases from J, leaving 11 bases between. The CDR3 totals 15 residues. Germline V lookup: CDR1 SNHLY, CDR2 FYNNEI.

The chain carries TRBV7-9 and TRBJ1-6; D is ambiguous. Between the trimmed V and J ends, which lost 4 bases and 6 bases, there was a span of 13 bases. There are 15 residues in the CDR3. Germline-derived CDR1 and CDR2 are SEHNR and FQNEAQ (reference sequence). CDR3 sequence: CASSSPPGSNSPLHF. CDR3 bases: TGTGCCAGCAGCTCCCCCCCAGGCAGTAATTCACCCCTCCACTTT. Filled out from reference TRBV7-9 and TRBJ1-6, the complete variable domain reads DTGVSQNPRHKITKRGQNVTFRCDPISEHNRLYWYRQTLGQGPEFLTYFQNEAQLEKSRLLSDRFSAERPKGSFSTLEIQRTEQGDSAMYLCASSSPPGSNSPLHFGNGTRLTVT.

The chain combines TRBV29-1 with TRBJ2-5, with D perhaps matching TRBD2 (6 bases). V was clipped by 0 bases and J by 4 bases, with 12 bases between them. The CDR3 length is 14 residues. Germline V gene data show CDR1 as SQVTM and CDR2 as ANQGSEA. The CDR3 nucleotides read TGCAGCGTTGAAGATAGCGGTTATAGAGAGACCCAGTACTTC. As protein: CSVEDSGYRETQYF.

The chain employs TRBV6-5 and TRBJ2-2; D not certain. Germline CDR1 MNHEY, CDR2 SVGAGI. V shed 4 bases and J shed 7 bases, with 4 bases lying between them. CDR3 length equals 11 residues. CDR3 protein: CASSSSGELFF. The CDR3 DNA is TGTGCCAGCAGTTCGAGCGGGGAGCTGTTTTTT.

The V call is TRBV7-6, the J call TRBJ2-3, with 7 nucleotides matching TRBD1. This CDR3 contains 15 residues. Germline CDR1 SGHVS, CDR2 FNYEAQ. V lost 2 bases and J lost 0; bases outside the gene matches: 2. Here the CDR3 DNA reads TGTGCCAGCAGCTTAAAGACAGGGAGCACAGATACGCAGTATTTT. As protein: CASSLKTGSTDTQYF. The complete variable domain, with remaining parts taken from reference TRBV7-6 and TRBJ2-3, reads GAGVSQSPRYKVTKRGQDVALRCDPISGHVSLYWYRQALGQGPEFLTYFNYEAQQDKSGLPNDRFSAERPEGSISTLTIQRTEQRDSAMYRCASSLKTGSTDTQYFGPGTRLTVL.

This clone was observed a single time. CDR3 sequence: CASRTSTGNEQFF. The CDR3 DNA reads TGTGCCAGCAGAACCTCGACGGGAAATGAGCAGTTCTTC. The V and J genes are TRBV5-6 and TRBJ2-1; D possibly corresponds to TRBD2 (5 bases). The CDR3 totals 13 residues. The V and J ends lost 5 bases and 7 bases respectively, with 13 bases between them. Germline CDR1 and CDR2: SGHDT and YYEEEE.

This clone was seen just once. This chain uses TRBV7-3 with TRBJ1-1; maybe TRBD1 (5 bases). This CDR3 has 14 residues. The germline V and J ends were trimmed by 3 bases and 4 bases, with 12 bases remaining between them. Germline V gene data show CDR1 as SGHTA and CDR2 as FQGTGA. CDR3 sequence reads: CASSFLHQGTEAFF. The CDR3 DNA reads TGTGCCAGCAGCTTTCTCCACCAGGGCACTGAAGCTTTCTTT.

The CDR3 protein is CASSPSLGLEQYV. DNA for the CDR3: TGCGCCAGCAGCCCTTCACTGGGGCTCGAGCAGTACGTC. This rearrangement joins TRBV4-3 to TRBJ2-7, with D tentatively TRBD1 (5 bases). The CDR3 runs 13 residues. V gave up 4 bases and J gave up 6 bases, with 13 bases separating them. Germline values: CDR1 LGHNA, CDR2 YSLEER.

This clone was detected once. This chain links TRBV6-1 with TRBJ1-5; a weak D match, TRBD1 (6 bases). The CDR3 consists of 13 residues. CDR1 and CDR2 from the germline V gene are MNHNS and SASEGT. The germline V and J ends were trimmed by 7 bases and 5 bases, with 12 bases remaining between them. In DNA, the CDR3 is TGTGCCAGCAATTGGGCAGGGGATCAGCCCCAGCATTTT. Translating it yields CASNWAGDQPQHF.

The V gene is TRBV6-5, the J gene TRBJ2-7; 7 bases are shared with TRBD2. Germline lookup yields CDR1 MNHEY and CDR2 SVGAGI. V trimming: 6 bases; J trimming: 6 bases; junction bases outside the gene matches: 8. The CDR3 extends over 13 amino acids. The CDR3 bases are TGTGCCAGCAGCGTGACGGGGGGAGGCGAGCAGTACGTC. Its translation is CASSVTGGGEQYV.

The chain carries TRBV6-5 and TRBJ1-1; 9 bases fit TRBD1. Germline assignment: CDR1 MNHEY and CDR2 SVGAGI. This CDR3 is built from 14 residues. Unmatched junction bases numbered 1, after V lost 2 bases and J lost 3 bases. The CDR3 region is CASSYGQGYTEAFF. Here the CDR3 DNA reads TGTGCCAGCAGTTACGGACAGGGGTACACTGAAGCTTTCTTT.

V usage is TRBV11-2 and J usage is TRBJ2-2; 10 positions agree with TRBD2. The CDR3 totals 18 residues. With V trimmed by 3 bases and J by 1 base, 8 bases remained unmatched. In germline, CDR1 is SGHAT, CDR2 FQNNGV. CDR3 amino acids: CASSFISGGPMNTGELFF. CDR3 DNA: TGTGCCAGCAGCTTTATTAGCGGGGGGCCTATGAACACCGGGGAGCTGTTTTTT.

The chain employs TRBV19 and TRBJ2-2, with D perhaps TRBD2 (5 bases). Trimming stripped 9 bases from V and 4 bases from J, with 12 bases between. Germline V gene lookup returns CDR1 LNHDA and CDR2 SQIVND (reference sequence). The CDR3 length is 13 residues. CDR3 bases: TGTGCCAGCGCGAATCGGGGCACCGGGGAGCTGTTTTTT. It translates to CASANRGTGELFF.